Presented here are 26 T cell receptor beta chains from one specimen sequenced in a study of CD8 T cells in Susac syndrome. Reverse transcription of roughly 0.45 to 1 ug RNA used random hexamers. TCRdb re-called the immunoSEQ multiplex PCR reads with MiXCR, one entry per CDR3 protein. The profile shows about 440,000 distinct CDR3 sequences, around 83% of them singletons. Sequenced sample: CD8+ T cells from PBMCs. All receptors derive from a human donor with multiple sclerosis.

The rearrangement uses TRBV20-1 and TRBJ2-3; D might be TRBD1 (5 bases). Germline V lookup: CDR1 DFQATT, CDR2 SNEGSKA (reference sequence). This CDR3 is built from 14 residues. The germline V and J ends were trimmed by 4 bases and 3 bases, with 14 bases remaining between them. The DNA of the CDR3 is TGCAGTGCTAAGGGGTTAGTGGATACAGATACGCAGTATTTT. Protein sequence: CSAKGLVDTDTQYF.

This chain links TRBV12-3 or TRBV12-4 with TRBJ2-2; D is possibly TRBD1 (5 bases). Trimming removed 3 bases from V and 2 bases from J, with 16 bases in between. CDR3 length: 17 amino acids. CDR3 nucleotide sequence: TGTGCCAGCAGTTTTACCCCAGGGAAATTAAACACCGGGGAGCTGTTTTTT. It encodes CASSFTPGKLNTGELFF.

This clonotype appeared a single time. This sequence joins TRBV7-8 and TRBJ1-1; D is uncertain. The CDR3 is made up of 15 amino acids. CDR1 is SGHVS, CDR2 FQNEAQ, per germline. V shed 1 base and J shed 0 bases, with 9 bases lying between them. In DNA form, the CDR3 reads TGTGCCAGCAGCTTAGGTATGATCATGAACACTGAAGCTTTCTTT. Encoded protein: CASSLGMIMNTEAFF.

Here the CDR3 DNA reads TGTGCCAGCAGTTTATCGGGACAGGGCCCGCTAATGAACACTGAAGCTTTCTTT. Protein: CASSLSGQGPLMNTEAFF. The chain has TRBV27 and TRBJ1-1; 9 bases match TRBD1. After removal of 0 bases from V and 0 bases from J, the junction contained 8 bases not matched to a gene. The CDR3 runs 18 residues. The V gene's germline CDR1 is MNHEY and CDR2 SMNVEV (reference sequence).

The chain is built from TRBV6-1 and TRBJ2-3; possibly TRBD1 for D (5 bases). Trimming removed 7 bases from V and 5 bases from J, with 28 bases in between. This CDR3 has 18 residues. Germline CDR1 is MNHNS and CDR2 is SASEGT. CDR3 in amino acids: CASNPTQGREGLLDTQYF. In DNA form, the CDR3 reads TGTGCCAGCAACCCCACCCAGGGCAGGGAAGGCTTACTAGATACGCAGTATTTT.

V is TRBV11-2 and J is TRBJ1-1; weak D call: TRBD1 (5 bases). The V gene's germline CDR1 is SGHAT and CDR2 FQNNGV. Trimming took off 2 bases at V and 1 base at J, with 11 bases between the two ends. The CDR3 spans 15 residues. The CDR3 DNA reads as TGTGCCAGCAGCTTACCAGGGTGGGAGAACACTGAAGCTTTCTTT. It translates to CASSLPGWENTEAFF.

This chain links TRBV21-1 with TRBJ1-5; no check of the table's D call, TRBD1, against the DNA was made. TRBV21-1 is recorded as a pseudogene. There are 17 residues in the CDR3. The CDR3 DNA reads as TGTGCCAGCAGCAAAGCTGAGGGGGGCAGGGGCAATCAGCCCCAGCATTTT. As protein: CASSKAEGGRGNQPQHF.

This rearrangement joins TRBV29-1 to TRBJ2-7, with a weak D call TRBD1 (6 bases). The CDR3 spans 16 residues. Trimming removed 2 bases at V and 0 bases at J, with 17 bases between. The germline V gene has CDR1 SQVTM and CDR2 ANQGSEA. Here the CDR3 reads CSVEPSTGQGSYEQYF. The CDR3 DNA follows: TGCAGCGTTGAACCCTCGACGGGACAAGGCTCCTACGAGCAGTACTTC.

This chain joins TRBV29-1 and TRBJ2-2, with D perhaps TRBD1 (6 bases). Germline lookup yields CDR1 SQVTM and CDR2 ANQGSEA. Between the trimmed V and J ends, which lost 6 bases and 6 bases, there was a span of 14 bases. The CDR3 loop spans 13 amino acids. Here the CDR3 reads CSVEYPGAGELFF. The CDR3 bases are TGCAGCGTCGAATATCCAGGGGCCGGGGAGCTGTTTTTT.

This clonotype appeared a single time. V and J are TRBV27 and TRBJ2-7; no reliable D call. The germline V and J ends were trimmed by 10 bases and 2 bases, with 12 bases remaining between them. CDR1 and CDR2 (germline): MNHEY, SMNVEV (reference sequence). This CDR3 is built from 12 residues. CDR3 protein: CATMDPTYEQYF. In nucleotides, the CDR3 is TGTGCCACCATGGACCCCACCTACGAGCAGTACTTC.

This clonotype has just one count. The chain couples TRBV11-2 to TRBJ1-4; D unresolved. The germline V gene has CDR1 SGHAT and CDR2 FQNNGV. V gave up 2 bases and J gave up 8 bases, with 3 bases separating them. CDR3 length equals 11 residues. The CDR3 protein is CASSLREKLFF. CDR3 bases: TGTGCCAGCAGCTTACGAGAAAAACTGTTTTTT.

The V gene is TRBV6-6, the J gene TRBJ1-1; D not resolved. The CDR3 spans 11 residues. The V gene's germline CDR1 is MNHNY and CDR2 SVGAGI (reference sequence). Trimming left V 2 bases short and J 4 bases short, with 2 bases between. The CDR3 sequence: CASSYSTEAFF. The DNA of the CDR3 is TGTGCCAGCAGTTACAGCACTGAAGCTTTCTTT.

The chain couples TRBV7-9 to TRBJ1-2; D ambiguous. Trimming stripped 1 base from V and 4 bases from J, with 13 bases between. Germline-derived CDR1 and CDR2 are SEHNR and FQNEAQ (reference sequence). The CDR3 is made up of 15 amino acids. The DNA for the CDR3 is TGTGCCAGCAGCTTAGTTCTCACGGATCGCTATGGCTACACCTTC. It translates to CASSLVLTDRYGYTF. The full variable domain, completed using reference TRBV7-9 and TRBJ1-2, is DTGVSQNPRHKITKRGQNVTFRCDPISEHNRLYWYRQTLGQGPEFLTYFQNEAQLEKSRLLSDRFSAERPKGSFSTLEIQRTEQGDSAMYLCASSLVLTDRYGYTFGSGTRLTVV.

The chain recombines TRBV12-3 or TRBV12-4 with TRBJ1-1, with TRBD1 matching 7 bases. The CDR3 is 14 amino acids. V gave up 6 bases and J gave up 4 bases; unmatched junction bases: 8. The CDR3 reads CASRATGQSTEAFF. The DNA of the CDR3 is TGTGCCAGCAGGGCGACAGGGCAATCCACTGAAGCTTTCTTT.

The chain is built from TRBV7-9 and TRBJ2-4, with 8 bases that match TRBD2. The CDR3 runs 19 residues. Germline V gene data show CDR1 as SEHNR and CDR2 as FQNEAQ (reference sequence). Trimming removed 5 bases from V and 0 bases from J; junction bases left unmatched: 15. The CDR3 region is CASSLPRLASLLAKNIQYF. The CDR3 nucleotides are TGTGCCAGCAGCCTTCCGAGACTAGCGTCCCTACTAGCCAAAAACATTCAGTACTTC.

The table lists this clonotype with a few counts. An end of the junction differs from the germline gene, which may be a read error. The V and J genes are TRBV5-1 and TRBJ2-1, with 7 positions matching TRBD2. Germline lookup yields CDR1 SGHRS and CDR2 YFSETQ. CDR3 length: 16 amino acids. CDR3 DNA: TGTGCCAGCAGCTTAGGAGGGCTAGCGGCATACAATGAGCAGTTCTTC. It specifies CASSLGGLAAYNEQFF.

The chain uses TRBV5-1 and TRBJ2-2, with 8 bases aligning to TRBD1. V dropped 3 bases and J dropped 6; count of bases not matched to a gene: 10. CDR1 and CDR2 from the germline V gene are SGHRS and YFSETQ. The CDR3 is 16 amino acids. The CDR3 bases are TGCGCCAGCAGCTACCCGGACAGGGATCCAGCCGGGGAGCTGTTTTTT. Protein product: CASSYPDRDPAGELFF.

V usage is TRBV4-1 and J usage is TRBJ2-1; 15 bases line up with TRBD2. Germline V lookup: CDR1 MGHRA, CDR2 YSYEKL. With V trimmed by 0 bases and J by 8 bases, 2 bases remained unmatched. The CDR3 sequence is 16 residues long. CDR3 residues: CASSQEGLAGGYEQFF. For the CDR3, the DNA is TGCGCCAGCAGCCAAGAAGGACTAGCGGGAGGGTATGAGCAGTTCTTC.

V gene TRBV20-1 combines with J gene TRBJ1-5; 8 bases are shared with TRBD1. This CDR3 is 14 amino acids long. Germline V lookup: CDR1 DFQATT, CDR2 SNEGSKA (reference sequence). V lost 5 bases and J lost 2; bases outside the gene matches: 5. The CDR3 sequence: CSAETGVGNQPQHF. Written as DNA, the CDR3 is TGCAGTGCTGAGACAGGGGTGGGCAATCAGCCCCAGCATTTT.

The chain couples TRBV12-3 or TRBV12-4 to TRBJ1-3; 10 bases are a match to TRBD1. V was pared by 6 bases and J by 6 bases, with 5 bases of the junction left unmatched. This CDR3 is 14 amino acids long. CDR3 coding DNA: TGTGCCAGCAGCGGGGACAGGGGAGTAAACACCATATATTTT. Translating gives CASSGDRGVNTIYF.

This clonotype was recorded once. The chain carries TRBV3-1 and TRBJ1-1; D is perhaps TRBD1 (6 bases). The CDR3 runs to 17 residues. Deletions cut 6 bases from V and 4 bases from J, with 24 bases between. Germline CDR1 reads LGHDT; CDR2 reads YNNKEL (reference sequence). The CDR3 DNA sequence: TGTGCCAGCAGTTCCGGGACACGAGTTATTCTGGGCACTGAAGCTTTCTTT. This gives the protein CASSSGTRVILGTEAFF.

This rearrangement joins TRBV27 to TRBJ2-2; 8 bases agree with TRBD1. The germline V gene has CDR1 MNHEY and CDR2 SMNVEV (reference sequence). The CDR3 totals 16 residues. Trimming took 5 bases from V and 1 from J; bases not matched to a gene: 6. This chain's CDR3 is CASSPWTGKNTGELFF. In nucleotides, the CDR3 is TGTGCCAGCAGTCCCTGGACAGGGAAGAACACCGGGGAGCTGTTTTTT.

This rearrangement joins TRBV4-1 to TRBJ1-6; possibly TRBD1 for D (5 bases). The CDR3 has 15 residues. Germline lookup yields CDR1 MGHRA and CDR2 YSYEKL. V was clipped by 3 bases and J by 7 bases, with 13 bases between them. The CDR3 is CASSHLREGNSPLHF. Written as DNA, the CDR3 is TGCGCCAGCAGCCACCTTCGGGAGGGGAATTCACCCCTCCACTTT.

This clonotype was observed a few times. The rearrangement uses TRBV7-2 and TRBJ1-2; D gene ambiguous. V dropped 0 bases and J dropped 6 bases, with 8 bases sitting between them. The CDR3 spans 13 residues. Looked up from germline, CDR1 is SGHTA and CDR2 is FQGNSA. The DNA for the CDR3 is TGTGCCAGCAGCTTAGCATTGGGGAATGGCTACACCTTC. Translation gives CASSLALGNGYTF.

This chain uses TRBV20-1 with TRBJ2-3, with 11 bases matching TRBD2. Per germline, CDR1 DFQATT and CDR2 SNEGSKA (reference sequence). V gave up 2 bases and J gave up 3 bases; unmatched junction bases: 13. The CDR3 runs to 18 residues. The CDR3 DNA follows: TGCAGTGCTAGATCGTCGGGGATAGCGGGGGGGCTAACAGATACGCAGTATTTT. This gives the protein CSARSSGIAGGLTDTQYF.

This clonotype was observed a single time. The gene calls are TRBV9 and TRBJ2-5; perhaps D is TRBD1 or TRBD2 (6 bases each). CDR3 length equals 16 residues. Germline CDR1 SGDLS, CDR2 YYNGEE. The V end lost 0 bases, the J end lost 1 base, and 13 bases lay between the germline ends. The CDR3 DNA is TGTGCCAGCAGCGTAGAGGGGGGATATCCCCAAGAGACCCAGTACTTC. Its protein is CASSVEGGYPQETQYF.